The T cell receptor (beta chain) under discussion was sequenced for a study of blood T cell repertoires in COVID-19 (dated by TCRdb to 2018 to 2021). For context, the study as a whole: Samples covering the acute and convalescent phases of COVID-19 were provided by collaborators in the United States, Italy and Spain. The material from the prospective study consisted of cDNA or gDNA derived from T cells, B-cell-depleted T cells, or PBMCs. The dataset comprised deeply sampled blood TCRbeta repertoires from subjects exposed to, actively infected with, or recovered from COVID-19. A freely available public database, intended as a resource for researchers studying the immune response to SARS-CoV-2, is where the repertoires were released. Samples came from the ongoing ImmuneRACE study (first 160 participants) plus 1,254 subjects from 6 global collaborators. A de-identified subject ID, COVID-19 status, age in years and sex were almost always included in the sample metadata. Where available, HLA class I and class II types were taken from metadata supplied by the sample provider and were not determined by assay-based typing. The paper as a whole reports these results and caveats: How much clinical and demographic metadata was included differed by source and by participant, and the metadata was provided uncurated.

Collaborating institutions collected whole blood in K2EDTA tubes following their own protocols. For TCRbeta analysis, collaborators shipped samples as frozen whole blood, isolated PBMCs, or DNA extracted from either of those sample types. TCRbeta CDR3 regions were amplified from genomic DNA by means of the immunoSEQ Assay, a bias-controlled multiplex PCR. The source study handled its data this way. The number of nucleated cells in each sample was estimated from the amplification of reference gene primers within the assay. To quantify the absolute abundance of each unique TCRbeta CDR3 rearrangement, sequence reads were collapsed and filtered. For each sample, productive Simpson clonality was calculated as the square root of Simpson's diversity index across productive rearrangements. As stored in TCRdb, this immuneACCESS dataset retains in-frame rearrangements with V and J assigned. A fraction of the clones does not appear; measured against another copy, unresolved V genes explain less than half of the discrepancy, and the remainder lacks a known reason. The V and J calls and clone size come from that table; D and trimming were worked out from the DNA. This sample comprises 150,000 to 200,000 clones, roughly 80% of them detected only once. Of the sample, approximately 6.9% falls within the top ten clones.

This clone has a single count. Its cognate antigen has yet to be identified. It has no much larger one-base neighbor in the sample; base qualities were not kept. The sample was peripheral blood. This sequence originates from a man aged 55 to 70 with acute or convalescent COVID-19.

The DNA sequence is given as TGTGCCAGCAGTTTAAGGGGCGGGAGCCTTGGCGAGCAGTACTTC. This gives the protein CASSLRGGSLGEQYF. The sequence joins TRBV27 to TRBJ2-7; 7 middle bases align to TRBD2. CDR1 and CDR2, looked up from the germline V gene (reference sequence), are MNHEY and SMNVEV. The CDR3 numbers 15 residues from cysteine through phenylalanine. Of the read, only the CDR3 DNA is kept; its 45 bases are in frame from base 1. The V end gives up 2 bases and the J end 6 bases, leaving 10 bases in the junction not matched to a gene.